This TCR beta chain was identified during a study of blood T cell repertoires in COVID-19 (dated by TCRdb to between 2020 and 2021). Some background on the complete study: Samples from collaborators originated in the United States, Italy and Spain and spanned both the acute and convalescent phases of COVID-19. The prospective study material was composed of cDNA or gDNA derived from T cells, B-cell-depleted T cells, or PBMCs. Subjects who had been exposed to COVID-19, were actively infected with it, or had recovered from it provided the deeply sampled blood TCRbeta repertoires that made up the dataset. The repertoires were released in a freely available public database intended as a resource for research on the immune response to SARS-CoV-2. Samples were obtained from the ongoing ImmuneRACE study (first 160 participants) and from over 1,000 subjects provided by 6 global collaborators. Nearly every sample came with metadata listing a de-identified subject ID, COVID-19 status, age in years and sex. Where available, HLA class I and class II types were obtained from metadata supplied by the sample provider rather than from assay-based typing. Study-wide conclusions, independent of this receptor: Clinical and demographic metadata were provided uncurated, with the amount varying by source and participant.

For CDR1 and CDR2, the germline V gene (reference sequence) lists SSHAT and FNYEAQ. From the cysteine up to the phenylalanine, the CDR3 has a length of 17 residues. Solely the CDR3 DNA is kept, with 51 bases framed from the first base. Germline trimming amounts to 3 bases on V and 7 bases on J, with 10 as the count of junction bases outside the gene matches. A second Seattle source provided samples from volunteer blood donors who had recovered from COVID-19. Collaborating institutions collected whole blood in K2EDTA tubes following their own protocols. For TCRbeta analysis, collaborator samples were shipped as frozen whole blood, as isolated PBMCs, or as DNA extracted from either sample type. TCRbeta CDR3 regions were amplified from genomic DNA using the immunoSEQ Assay, a bias-controlled multiplex PCR. Regarding the original processing steps: Nucleated cell counts per sample were estimated from amplification of reference gene primers within the assay. To quantify the absolute abundance of each unique TCRbeta CDR3 rearrangement, sequence reads were collapsed and filtered. For each sample, productive Simpson clonality was calculated by taking the square root of Simpson's diversity index across productive rearrangements. TCRdb retrieved this table from immuneACCESS and kept in-frame rearrangements only. Not all clones are present; in checked studies, unresolved V genes account for under half, and no reason is known for the remainder. V and J calls and clone size are those listed in that table; D and trimming were worked out from the DNA. The sample has around 140,000 clones on record, 80% to 90% of them singletons. Less than 45% of the sample is taken by the ten largest.

With regard to this clone: No antigen is known for it. Per-nucleotide qualities are absent, and no much larger clonotype sits a single base away.

The receptor's source is a man aged 45-60 years who had recovered from COVID-19. Recombination connected TRBV7-7 to TRBJ2-2, with 11 bases matching TRBD1. Sequencing was performed on peripheral blood. The DNA reads TGTGCCAGCAGCTTGATTGCGGGGACAGGGGGAAGCGGGGAGCTGTTTTTT. This translates into CASSLIAGTGGSGELFF.